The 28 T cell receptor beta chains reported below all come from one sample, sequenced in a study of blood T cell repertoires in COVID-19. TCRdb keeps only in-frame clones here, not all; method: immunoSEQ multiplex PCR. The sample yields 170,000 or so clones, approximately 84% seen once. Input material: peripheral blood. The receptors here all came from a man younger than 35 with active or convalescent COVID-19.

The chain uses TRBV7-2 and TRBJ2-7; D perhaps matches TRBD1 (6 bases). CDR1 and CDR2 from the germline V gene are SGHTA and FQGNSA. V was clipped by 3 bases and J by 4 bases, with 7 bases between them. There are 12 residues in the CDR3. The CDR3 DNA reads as TGTGCCAGCAGCTTGAGGGGGTACGAGCAGTACTTC. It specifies CASSLRGYEQYF.

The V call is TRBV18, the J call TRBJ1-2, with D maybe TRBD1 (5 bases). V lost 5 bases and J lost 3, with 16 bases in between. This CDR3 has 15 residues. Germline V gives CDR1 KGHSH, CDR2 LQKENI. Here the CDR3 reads CASSSVRGVDYGYTF. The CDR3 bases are TGTGCCAGCTCAAGTGTTCGGGGGGTAGACTATGGCTACACCTTC.

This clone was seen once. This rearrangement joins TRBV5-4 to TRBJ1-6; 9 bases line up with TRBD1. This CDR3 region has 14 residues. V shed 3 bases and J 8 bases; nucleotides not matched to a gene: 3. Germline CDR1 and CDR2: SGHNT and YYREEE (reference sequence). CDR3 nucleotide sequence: TGTGCCAGCAGCTGGGACAGGGATCATTCACCCCTCCACTTT. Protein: CASSWDRDHSPLHF.

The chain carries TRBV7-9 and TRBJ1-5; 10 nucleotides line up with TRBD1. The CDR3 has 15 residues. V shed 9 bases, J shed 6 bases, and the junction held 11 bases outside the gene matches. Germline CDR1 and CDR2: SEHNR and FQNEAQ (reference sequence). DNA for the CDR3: TGTGCCAGTCGGTACGGGACAGGGGAGGTTCAGCCCCAGCATTTT. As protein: CASRYGTGEVQPQHF.

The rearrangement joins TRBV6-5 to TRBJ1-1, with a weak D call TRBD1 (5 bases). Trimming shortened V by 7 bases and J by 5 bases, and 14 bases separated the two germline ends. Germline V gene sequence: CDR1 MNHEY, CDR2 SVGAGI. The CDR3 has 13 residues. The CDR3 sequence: CASIKQALTEAFF. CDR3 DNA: TGTGCCAGCATTAAACAGGCCTTGACTGAAGCTTTCTTT.

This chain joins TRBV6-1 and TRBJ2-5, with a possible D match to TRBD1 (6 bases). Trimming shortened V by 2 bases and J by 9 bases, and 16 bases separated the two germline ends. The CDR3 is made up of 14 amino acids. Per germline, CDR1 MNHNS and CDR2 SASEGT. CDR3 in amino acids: CASSEPGHQGAQYF. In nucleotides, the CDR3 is TGTGCCAGCAGTGAACCGGGACACCAAGGGGCCCAGTACTTC.

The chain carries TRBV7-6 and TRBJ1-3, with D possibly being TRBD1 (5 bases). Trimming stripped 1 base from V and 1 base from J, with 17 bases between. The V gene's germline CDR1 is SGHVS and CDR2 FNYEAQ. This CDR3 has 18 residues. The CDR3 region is CASSLGGAGEVSGNTIYF. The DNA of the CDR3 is TGTGCCAGCAGCTTAGGCGGAGCGGGGGAAGTATCTGGAAACACCATATATTTT.

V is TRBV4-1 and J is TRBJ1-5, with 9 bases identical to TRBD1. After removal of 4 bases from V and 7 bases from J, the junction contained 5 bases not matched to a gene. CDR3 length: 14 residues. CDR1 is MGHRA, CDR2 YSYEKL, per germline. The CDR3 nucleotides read TGCGCCAGCAGCCCGACAGGGGGAGAGCAGCCCCAGCATTTT. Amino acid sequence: CASSPTGGEQPQHF.

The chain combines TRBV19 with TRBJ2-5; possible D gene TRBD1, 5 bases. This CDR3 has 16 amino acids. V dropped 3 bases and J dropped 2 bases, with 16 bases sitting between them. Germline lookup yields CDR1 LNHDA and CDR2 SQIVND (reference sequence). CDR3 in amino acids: CASSISWQGRQETQYF. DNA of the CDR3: TGTGCCAGTAGTATCTCGTGGCAGGGTAGACAAGAGACCCAGTACTTC.

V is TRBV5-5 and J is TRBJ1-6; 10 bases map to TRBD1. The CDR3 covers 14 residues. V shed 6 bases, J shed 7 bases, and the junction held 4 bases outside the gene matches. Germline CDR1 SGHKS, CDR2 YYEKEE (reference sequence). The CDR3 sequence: CASKGTGVNSPLHF. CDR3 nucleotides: TGTGCCAGCAAGGGGACAGGGGTCAATTCACCCCTCCACTTT. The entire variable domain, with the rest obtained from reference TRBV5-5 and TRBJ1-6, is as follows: DAGVTQSPTHLIKTRGQQVTLRCSPISGHKSVSWYQQVLGQGPQFIFQYYEKEERGRGNFPDRFSARQFPNYSSELNVNALLLGDSALYLCASKGTGVNSPLHFGNGTRLTVT.

CDR3 sequence: CASSYKLQGTYTEAFF. Here the CDR3 DNA reads TGTGCCAGCAGTTACAAACTACAGGGTACGTACACTGAAGCTTTCTTT. The genes are TRBV6-5 and TRBJ1-1; a weak D match, TRBD1 (6 bases). The CDR3 extends over 16 amino acids. Germline V CDR1 and CDR2: MNHEY, SVGAGI. V lost 2 bases to trimming and J lost 3 bases, with 16 bases between them.

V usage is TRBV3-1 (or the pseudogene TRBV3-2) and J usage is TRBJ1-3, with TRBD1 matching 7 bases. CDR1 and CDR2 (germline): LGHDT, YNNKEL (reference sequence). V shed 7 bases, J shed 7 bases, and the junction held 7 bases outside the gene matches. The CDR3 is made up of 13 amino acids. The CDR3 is CASTLTGTNTIYF. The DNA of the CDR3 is TGTGCCAGCACCCTGACAGGGACCAACACCATATATTTT.

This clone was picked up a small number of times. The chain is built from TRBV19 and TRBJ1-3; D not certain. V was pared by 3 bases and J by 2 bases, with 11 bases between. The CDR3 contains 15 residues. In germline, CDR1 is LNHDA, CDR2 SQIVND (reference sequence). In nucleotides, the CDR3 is TGTGCCAGTAGTATCTTCCAGAATCCTGGAAACACCATATATTTT. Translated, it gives CASSIFQNPGNTIYF.

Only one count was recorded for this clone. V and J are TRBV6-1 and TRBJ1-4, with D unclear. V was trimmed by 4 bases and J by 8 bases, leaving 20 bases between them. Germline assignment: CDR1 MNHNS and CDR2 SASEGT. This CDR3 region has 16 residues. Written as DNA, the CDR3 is TGTGCCAGCAGTGGGGGAACTGCGGGGAAGGGAGAAAAACTGTTTTTT. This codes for CASSGGTAGKGEKLFF.

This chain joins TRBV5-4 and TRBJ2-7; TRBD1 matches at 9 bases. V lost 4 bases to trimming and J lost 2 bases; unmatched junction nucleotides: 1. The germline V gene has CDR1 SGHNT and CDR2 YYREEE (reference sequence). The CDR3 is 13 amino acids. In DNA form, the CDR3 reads TGTGCCAGCAGCCGACAGGGGGCCTACGAGCAGTACTTC. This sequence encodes CASSRQGAYEQYF.

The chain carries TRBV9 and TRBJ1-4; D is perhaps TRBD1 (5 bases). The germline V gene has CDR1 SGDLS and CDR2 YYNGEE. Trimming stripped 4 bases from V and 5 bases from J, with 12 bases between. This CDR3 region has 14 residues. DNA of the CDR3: TGTGCCAGCAGCCCCGGGACTGGGAATGAAAAACTGTTTTTT. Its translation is CASSPGTGNEKLFF.

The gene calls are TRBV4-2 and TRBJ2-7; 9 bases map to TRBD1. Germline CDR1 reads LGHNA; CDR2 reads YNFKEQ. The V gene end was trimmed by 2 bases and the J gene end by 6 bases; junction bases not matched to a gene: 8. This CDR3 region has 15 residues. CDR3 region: CASSQPGQGRSEQYF. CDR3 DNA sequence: TGTGCCAGCAGCCAACCGGGACAGGGACGGTCCGAGCAGTACTTC.

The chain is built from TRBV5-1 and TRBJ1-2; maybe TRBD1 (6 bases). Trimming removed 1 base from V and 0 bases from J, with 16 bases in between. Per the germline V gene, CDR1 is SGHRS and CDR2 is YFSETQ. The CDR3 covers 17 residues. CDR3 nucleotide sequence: TGCGCCAGCAGCTTGTTCCCAGGGGATGTGTCTAACTATGGCTACACCTTC. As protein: CASSLFPGDVSNYGYTF.

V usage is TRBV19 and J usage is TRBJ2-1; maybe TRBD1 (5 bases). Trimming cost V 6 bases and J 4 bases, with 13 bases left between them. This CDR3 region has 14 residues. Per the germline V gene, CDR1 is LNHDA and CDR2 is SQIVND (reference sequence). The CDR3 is CASRTADSYNEQFF. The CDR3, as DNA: TGTGCCAGTAGGACAGCAGATTCGTACAATGAGCAGTTCTTC.

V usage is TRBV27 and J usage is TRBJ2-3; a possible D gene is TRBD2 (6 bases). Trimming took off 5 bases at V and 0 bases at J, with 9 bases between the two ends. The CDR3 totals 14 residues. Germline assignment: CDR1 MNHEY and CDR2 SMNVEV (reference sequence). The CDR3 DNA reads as TGTGCCAGCAGTAGAAGCGGGAGCACAGATACGCAGTATTTT. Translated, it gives CASSRSGSTDTQYF.

The CDR3 protein is CASSLTHAVGGGYEQYF. CDR3 sequence (DNA): TGTGCCAGCAGCTTAACTCACGCAGTGGGAGGCGGTTACGAGCAGTACTTC. The rearrangement uses TRBV11-2 and TRBJ2-7; weak D call: TRBD2 (6 bases). V gave up 2 bases and J gave up 4 bases, with 21 bases separating them. Per germline, CDR1 SGHAT and CDR2 FQNNGV. The CDR3 runs to 17 residues.

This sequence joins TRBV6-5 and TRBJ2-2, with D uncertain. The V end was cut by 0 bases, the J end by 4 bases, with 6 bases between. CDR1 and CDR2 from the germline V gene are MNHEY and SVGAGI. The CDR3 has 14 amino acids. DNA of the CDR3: TGTGCCAGCAGTTACTCGATCGGCACCGGGGAGCTGTTTTTT. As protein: CASSYSIGTGELFF.

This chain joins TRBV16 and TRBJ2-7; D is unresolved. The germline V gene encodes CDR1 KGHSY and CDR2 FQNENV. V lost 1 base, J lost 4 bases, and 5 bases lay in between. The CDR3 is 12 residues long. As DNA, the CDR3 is TGTGCCAGCAGCCAATTCCCGTACGAGCAGTACTTC. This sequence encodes CASSQFPYEQYF.

DNA for the CDR3: TGTGCCAGCAGCTTAGCCGGGGAGGGTCAGCCCCAGCATTTT. This translates into CASSLAGEGQPQHF. The chain couples TRBV7-8 to TRBJ1-5; D remains ambiguous. The V gene lost 0 bases and the J gene lost 6 bases, with 9 bases spanning the gap. Per the germline V gene, CDR1 is SGHVS and CDR2 is FQNEAQ. The CDR3 covers 14 residues. Filled out from reference TRBV7-8 and TRBJ1-5, the complete variable domain reads GAGVSQSPRYKVAKRGQDVALRCDPISGHVSLFWYQQALGQGPEFLTYFQNEAQLDKSGLPSDRFFAERPEGSVSTLKIQRTQQEDSAVYLCASSLAGEGQPQHFGDGTRLSIL.

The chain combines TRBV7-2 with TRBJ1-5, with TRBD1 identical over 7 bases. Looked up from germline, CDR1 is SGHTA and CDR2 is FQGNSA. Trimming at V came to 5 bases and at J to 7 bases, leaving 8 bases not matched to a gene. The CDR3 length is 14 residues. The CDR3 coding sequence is TGTGCCAGCAGCCACGAACAGGGGTGGCAGCCCCAGCATTTT. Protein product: CASSHEQGWQPQHF.

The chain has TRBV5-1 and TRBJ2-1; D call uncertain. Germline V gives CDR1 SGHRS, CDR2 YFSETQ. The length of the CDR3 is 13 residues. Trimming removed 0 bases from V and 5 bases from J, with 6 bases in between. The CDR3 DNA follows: TGCGCCAGCAGCTTGGGACACAACAATGAGCAGTTCTTC. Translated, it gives CASSLGHNNEQFF.

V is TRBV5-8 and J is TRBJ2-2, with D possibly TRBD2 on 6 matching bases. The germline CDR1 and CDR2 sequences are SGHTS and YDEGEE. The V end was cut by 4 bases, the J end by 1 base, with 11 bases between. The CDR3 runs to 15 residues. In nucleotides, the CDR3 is TGTGCCAGCAGCCCTGGGACTGTGAACACCGGGGAGCTGTTTTTT. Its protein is CASSPGTVNTGELFF.

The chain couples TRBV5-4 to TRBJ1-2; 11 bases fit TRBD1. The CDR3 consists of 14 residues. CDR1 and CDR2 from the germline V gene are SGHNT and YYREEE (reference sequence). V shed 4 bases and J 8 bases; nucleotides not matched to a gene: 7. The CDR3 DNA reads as TGTGCCAGCAGCCCCGGACAGGGGGCGATAGGCTACACCTTC. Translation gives CASSPGQGAIGYTF.